This passage covers 27 T cell receptor beta chains from one sample sequenced in a study of early stage breast cancer tumors (dated by TCRdb to about 2017). Receptors were amplified or captured by the immunoSEQ multiplex PCR assay. TCRdb re-hosts the immuneACCESS table, in-frame sequences only. Its copies lack some clones; in the studies checked, an unresolved V gene accounts for under half of them, and the cause for the rest is not known. In this sample the table shows around 40,000 clones, over 70% of which occur a single time. The top ten clonotypes cover approximately 7% of the sample. The sample taken for sequencing was blood. The receptors originated from a person in their sixties or seventies with breast cancer.

This chain connects TRBV21-1 to TRBJ2-3; the table names TRBD2, a call not compared with the DNA. TRBV21-1 is shown as a pseudogene. The CDR3 length is 17 residues. The CDR3 here is CASSATGTSGRTDTQYF. The DNA of the CDR3 is TGTGCCAGCAGCGCAACCGGGACTAGCGGGAGGACAGATACGCAGTATTTT.

The chain has TRBV19 and TRBJ2-1, with 12 positions matching TRBD2. Germline V gene lookup returns CDR1 LNHDA and CDR2 SQIVND (reference sequence). This CDR3 comprises 17 residues. J lost 6 bases, V lost 5 bases, and 11 bases had no gene match. The CDR3 sequence is CASSQTSGGAGGNEQFF. As DNA, the CDR3 is TGTGCCAGTAGTCAGACTAGCGGGGGAGCCGGCGGCAATGAGCAGTTCTTC. The full variable domain, with the rest looked up from reference TRBV19 and TRBJ2-1, is DGGITQSPKYLFRKEGQNVTLSCEQNLNHDAMYWYRQDPGQGLRLIYYSQIVNDFQKGDIAEGYSVSREKKESFPLTVTSAQKNPTAFYLCASSQTSGGAGGNEQFFGPGTRLTVL.

The V and J genes are TRBV9 and TRBJ1-1; 7 positions match TRBD1. This CDR3 has 14 amino acids. The germline gives CDR1 SGDLS, CDR2 YYNGEE. V lost 0 bases and J lost 7; bases outside the gene matches: 6. CDR3 protein: CASSVGEWDSEAFF. CDR3 coding DNA: TGTGCCAGCAGCGTAGGTGAATGGGACAGTGAAGCTTTCTTT.

The chain links TRBV11-2 to TRBJ1-1; D unresolved. The V end was cut by 3 bases, the J end by 7 bases, with 6 bases between. The germline V gene has CDR1 SGHAT and CDR2 FQNNGV. This CDR3 is 11 amino acids long. CDR3 amino acids: CASSLVDEAFF. The CDR3 DNA reads TGTGCCAGCAGCTTGGTGGATGAAGCTTTCTTT.

This clone appeared once. This rearrangement joins TRBV7-8 to TRBJ2-2; D is undetermined. V shed 5 bases and J shed 4 bases, with 5 bases lying between them. The germline V gene has CDR1 SGHVS and CDR2 FQNEAQ. This CDR3 is built from 12 residues. CDR3 amino acids: CASSPSTGELFF. The CDR3 nucleotides are TGTGCCAGCAGCCCCAGCACCGGGGAGCTGTTTTTT.

V gene TRBV11-3 combines with J gene TRBJ2-7; D tentatively reads TRBD1 or TRBD2 (5 bases each). The CDR3 extends over 14 amino acids. V lost 5 bases and J 3 bases, leaving 14 bases between the germline ends. Germline V CDR1 and CDR2: SGHNT, YENEEA. The chain's CDR3 is CASSPGRWSYEQYF. DNA for the CDR3: TGTGCCAGCAGCCCGGGACGGTGGAGCTACGAGCAGTACTTC.

In this sample, this clone turned up a few times. This same CDR3 is encoded by further DNA sequences in the sample. The rearrangement uses TRBV10-3 and TRBJ1-3; D possibly corresponds to TRBD1 (6 bases). The CDR3 is 13 residues long. Germline V gene sequence: CDR1 ENHRY, CDR2 SYGVKD. Trimming removed 6 bases from V and 0 bases from J, with 6 bases in between. CDR3 in amino acids: CAIRDSSGNTIYF. CDR3 nucleotides: TGTGCCATCAGGGACAGCTCTGGAAACACCATATATTTT.

The table lists this clone with a count of one. The V and J genes are TRBV9 and TRBJ2-5; D possibly corresponds to TRBD1 (6 bases). The CDR3 sequence is 16 residues long. V lost 3 bases and J 5 bases, leaving 20 bases between the germline ends. Germline loops: CDR1 SGDLS, CDR2 YYNGEE. CDR3 protein: CASSAYLGGLGETQYF. DNA for the CDR3: TGTGCCAGCAGCGCTTACCTAGGGGGATTAGGTGAGACCCAGTACTTC.

This clone occurred a few times. The rearrangement joins TRBV7-9 to TRBJ1-2; 7 positions match TRBD1. Germline loops: CDR1 SEHNR, CDR2 FQNEAQ (reference sequence). V was clipped by 6 bases and J by 8 bases; unmatched bases: 6. This CDR3 is built from 12 residues. Written as DNA, the CDR3 is TGTGCCAGCAGGCGACAGGGACGGGGCTACACCTTC. It specifies CASRRQGRGYTF.

This clone was seen more than once but under ten times. The rearrangement uses TRBV4-1 and TRBJ2-7; TRBD1 or TRBD2 may be the D gene (5 bases each). Germline CDR1 is MGHRA and CDR2 is YSYEKL. The CDR3 loop spans 16 amino acids. Trimming took off 0 bases at V and 1 base at J, with 13 bases between the two ends. The CDR3 DNA reads TGCGCCAGCAGCCAAGATGAGGGACGGTGGTCCTACGAGCAGTACTTC. Protein product: CASSQDEGRWSYEQYF.

This clone was recorded a few times. V gene TRBV19 combines with J gene TRBJ2-2; weak D call: TRBD2 (5 bases). This CDR3 region has 14 residues. V was cut by 5 bases and J by 0 bases, with 7 bases left in between. The germline CDR1 and CDR2 sequences are LNHDA and SQIVND (reference sequence). DNA for the CDR3: TGTGCCAGTAGTCGGGGTACGAACACCGGGGAGCTGTTTTTT. It codes for CASSRGTNTGELFF.

This chain links TRBV14 with TRBJ1-2; TRBD1 matches 10 bases. V lost 6 bases to trimming and J lost 8 bases; unmatched junction nucleotides: 9. The length of the CDR3 is 14 residues. Germline-derived CDR1 and CDR2 are SGHDN and FVKESK. CDR3 sequence reads: CASRPAGTGVGYTF. The CDR3, as DNA: TGTGCCAGCAGACCGGCCGGGACAGGGGTCGGCTACACCTTC.

V usage is TRBV27 and J usage is TRBJ1-6; 7 positions agree with TRBD1. Trimming cost V 6 bases and J 10 bases; bases outside gene matches: 9. The CDR3 spans 14 residues. Germline V gene data show CDR1 as MNHEY and CDR2 as SMNVEV (reference sequence). The CDR3 protein is CASREGGVWSPLHF. CDR3 nucleotide sequence: TGTGCCAGCAGAGAAGGGGGCGTCTGGTCACCCCTCCACTTT.

This clone was observed a single time. The chain combines TRBV9 with TRBJ1-4, with 7 bases matching TRBD1. Germline trimming cut 4 bases from V and 15 bases from J; bases unmatched to any gene: 9. The CDR3 totals 12 residues. Looked up from germline, CDR1 is SGDLS and CDR2 is YYNGEE. The CDR3: CASSPSGRGLFF. The CDR3 nucleotides are TGTGCCAGCAGCCCCTCAGGCAGGGGGTTGTTTTTT.

The chain joins TRBV7-2 to TRBJ2-1; 15 bases are shared with TRBD2. Germline V gene data show CDR1 as SGHTA and CDR2 as FQGNSA. The ends lost 6 bases at V and 1 base at J; junction bases unmatched: 4. The CDR3 length is 17 residues. The CDR3 spells CASRGLAGGPSYNEQFF. CDR3 bases: TGTGCCAGCAGAGGACTAGCGGGAGGGCCTTCCTACAATGAGCAGTTCTTC.

The chain links TRBV2 to TRBJ2-7, with unresolved D. The ends were cut back, 5 bases at V and 1 base at J, with 12 bases in the middle. The CDR3 length is 14 residues. Germline V gene data show CDR1 as SNHLY and CDR2 as FYNNEI. The CDR3, as DNA: TGTGCCAGCAGTTGGGGAATCGGGTCCTACGAGCAGTACTTC. Amino acids: CASSWGIGSYEQYF. The variable domain in full, completed from reference TRBV2 and TRBJ2-7, reads EPEVTQTPSHQVTQMGQEVILRCVPISNHLYFYWYRQILGQKVEFLVSFYNNEISEKSEIFDDQFSVERPDGSNFTLKIRSTKLEDSAMYFCASSWGIGSYEQYFGPGTRLTVT.

The chain carries TRBV7-2 and TRBJ1-2; no reliable D call. Trimming removed 4 bases from V and 8 bases from J, with 14 bases in between. The length of the CDR3 is 13 residues. In germline, CDR1 is SGHTA, CDR2 FQGNSA. The CDR3 is CASSSNPSPGYTF. The CDR3 nucleotides read TGTGCCAGCAGCTCGAACCCCTCCCCGGGCTACACCTTC.

The rearrangement joins TRBV19 to TRBJ1-1; D gene unclear. The V and J ends lost 3 bases and 0 bases respectively, with 17 bases between them. This CDR3 is 17 amino acids long. Germline assignment: CDR1 LNHDA and CDR2 SQIVND (reference sequence). In DNA, the CDR3 is TGTGCCAGTAGTATGGGCTCGAGAGGTATTCTGAACACTGAAGCTTTCTTT. It specifies CASSMGSRGILNTEAFF.

This clone was detected a few times. V and J are TRBV7-2 and TRBJ2-7; 8 bases line up with TRBD2. This CDR3 is built from 15 residues. Looked up from germline, CDR1 is SGHTA and CDR2 is FQGNSA. V shed 1 base, J shed 4 bases, and the junction held 6 bases outside the gene matches. CDR3 loop: CASSLESGSLYEQYF. CDR3 bases: TGTGCCAGCAGCTTAGAAAGCGGGAGTTTATACGAGCAGTACTTC.

This chain joins TRBV4-1 and TRBJ1-1; D is unclear. In germline, CDR1 is MGHRA, CDR2 YSYEKL. The germline V and J ends were trimmed by 1 base and 2 bases, with 11 bases remaining between them. The CDR3 covers 15 residues. The CDR3 DNA reads TGCGCCAGCAGCCAAGGGCCGTCTTTAAACACTGAAGCTTTCTTT. It specifies CASSQGPSLNTEAFF.

This chain connects TRBV6-5 to TRBJ2-1, with TRBD1 as a possible D gene (6 bases). This CDR3 is 12 amino acids long. V lost 9 bases and J 5 bases, leaving 11 bases between the germline ends. Germline-derived CDR1 and CDR2 are MNHEY and SVGAGI. The CDR3 sequence: CASRKGDNEQFF. The CDR3 DNA reads TGTGCCAGTAGGAAGGGGGACAATGAGCAGTTCTTC.

V usage is TRBV6-1 and J usage is TRBJ2-7, with 9 bases matching TRBD1. This CDR3 region has 15 residues. The junction had 8 bases not matched to a gene; V was cut back by 6 bases and J by 2 bases. Per germline, CDR1 MNHNS and CDR2 SASEGT. CDR3 residues: CASRLGDRAAYEQYF. The CDR3 coding sequence is TGTGCCAGCAGATTAGGGGACAGGGCGGCCTACGAGCAGTACTTC.

This rearrangement joins TRBV12-5 to TRBJ1-3, with unresolved D. The V end lost 1 base, the J end lost 2 bases, and 6 bases lay between the germline ends. The CDR3 contains 14 residues. Germline V gives CDR1 LGHNT, CDR2 FRNRAP. The CDR3 loop is CASGLGQTGNTIYF. CDR3 DNA: TGTGCTAGTGGTTTGGGACAAACTGGAAACACCATATATTTT.

This chain connects TRBV15 to TRBJ2-1, with 9 bases matching TRBD2. This CDR3 spans 21 amino acids. The V and J ends lost 6 bases and 1 base, in that order; junction bases with no gene match: 22. The V gene's germline CDR1 is LNHNV and CDR2 YYDKDF (reference sequence). CDR3 DNA sequence: TGTGCCACCAGTCATTCCCTCACTAGTAGCGGGAGTGGGTGGTCCTACAATGAGCAGTTCTTC. Residues: CATSHSLTSSGSGWSYNEQFF.

This rearrangement joins TRBV11-1 to TRBJ2-3; 9 bases are a match to TRBD2. Trimming took 5 bases from V and 7 from J; bases not matched to a gene: 13. Looked up from germline, CDR1 is SGHAT and CDR2 is FQDESV (reference sequence). The CDR3 runs 16 residues. In DNA, the CDR3 is TGTGCCAGCAGCCCCTTCCCGGGACTAGCTGTCTATACGCAGTATTTT. Encoded protein: CASSPFPGLAVYTQYF.

The rearrangement joins TRBV10-3 to TRBJ1-2; no firm D call. CDR3 length equals 14 residues. Germline V gene data show CDR1 as ENHRY and CDR2 as SYGVKD. Trimming shortened V by 10 bases and J by 1 base, and 16 bases separated the two germline ends. Written as DNA, the CDR3 is TGTGCCACCGCGAGGGCCGCCGTTAACTATGGCTACACCTTC. Residues: CATARAAVNYGYTF.

CDR3: CASSSPPMQYF. CDR3 DNA: TGTGCCAGCAGTTCACCCCCCATGCAGTACTTC. The rearrangement joins TRBV28 to TRBJ2-7; unclear D gene. Germline CDR1 MDHEN, CDR2 SYDVKM. The CDR3 sequence is 11 residues long. V lost 4 bases to trimming and J lost 9 bases, with 10 bases between them.